A selection of T cell receptor beta chains follows, all from one sample in a study of T cell responses to AZD1222 COVID-19 vaccine. Assay: immunoSEQ multiplex PCR; the TCRdb copy retains only in-frame clones and omits some. The sample records some 130,000 clones, around 90% being singletons. The source was peripheral blood, collected on day 0 of AZD1222 vaccination. All receptors derive from an adult in good health. CDR3s include the opening cysteine and the closing phenylalanine or tryptophan. The D gene is left open where the match is weak. Size is omitted from some rows. Given values are once, few, many or a class for expanded clones.

V gene: TRBV9; CDR3 length: 15; clone size: once; J gene: TRBJ1-6; D gene: NA; CDR3 DNA: TGTGCCAGCAGCGTAGGCAGCGAAGTCAATTCACCCCTCCACTTT; CDR3 protein: CASSVGSEVNSPLHF
V gene: TRBV19; CDR3 length: 14; clone size: NA; J gene: TRBJ1-6; D gene: TRBD1; CDR3 DNA: TGTGCCACCCGAGGACAGGATTATAATTCACCCCTCCACTTT; CDR3 protein: CATRGQDYNSPLHF
V gene: TRBV5-1; CDR3 length: 15; clone size: NA; J gene: TRBJ1-1; D gene: NA; CDR3 DNA: TGCGCCAGCAGCTTGCAAGGACAACTGAACACTGAAGCTTTCTTT; CDR3 protein: CASSLQGQLNTEAFF
V gene: TRBV12-2; CDR3 length: 18; clone size: NA; J gene: TRBJ1-5; D gene: NA; CDR3 DNA: TGTGCAAGTCGCTTAGACCTCCGGGACACCAAGTGCAATCAGCCCCAGCATTTT; CDR3 protein: CASRLDLRDTKCNQPQHF
V gene: TRBV19; CDR3 length: 14; clone size: NA; J gene: TRBJ2-1; D gene: NA; CDR3 DNA: TGTGCCAGTAGTATTAGGGCAGGGCTCAATGAGCAGTTCTTC; CDR3 protein: CASSIRAGLNEQFF
V gene: TRBV20-1; CDR3 length: 13; clone size: NA; J gene: TRBJ1-2; D gene: NA; CDR3 DNA: TGCAGTGCTAGTGTAGCTCCTAACTATGGCTACACCTTC; CDR3 protein: CSASVAPNYGYTF
V gene: TRBV18; CDR3 length: 13; clone size: few; J gene: TRBJ1-2; D gene: NA; CDR3 DNA: TGTGCCAGCTCACAGATTCCGGGGGATGGCTACACCTTC; CDR3 protein: CASSQIPGDGYTF
V gene: TRBV5-4; CDR3 length: 15; clone size: once; J gene: TRBJ2-3; D gene: TRBD1; CDR3 DNA: TGTGCCAGCAGGCTGGGGACAGGGGCCACAGATACGCAGTATTTT; CDR3 protein: CASRLGTGATDTQYF
V gene: TRBV5-1; CDR3 length: 15; clone size: NA; J gene: TRBJ1-2; D gene: NA; CDR3 DNA: TGCGCCAGCAGCTCCGTACGGGAATCAAACTATGGCTACACCTTC; CDR3 protein: CASSSVRESNYGYTF
V gene: TRBV6-5; CDR3 length: 14; clone size: NA; J gene: TRBJ2-7; D gene: NA; CDR3 DNA: TGTGCCAGCCACTACCTACAGGGCTCCTACGAGCAGTACTTC; CDR3 protein: CASHYLQGSYEQYF